This T cell receptor beta chain stems from a study of response to subunit inactivated influenza vaccine. With V trimmed by 3 bases and J by 5 bases, 7 bases remained unmatched. Germline V gene sequence: CDR1 LNHDA, CDR2 SQIVND (reference sequence). CDR3 length equals 15 residues. Via MiXCR, TCRdb re-called the RT-PCR reads, giving one row per CDR3 protein. The sample consists of over 400,000 distinct CDR3 sequences, over 10% of them appearing once. The receptor comes from a man aged 45 to 65 who received an inactivated influenza vaccine. This rearrangement joins TRBV19 to TRBJ2-7; TRBD1 agrees at 10 bases. The sequenced sample was PBMCs from blood, obtained 45 days after vaccination. In DNA form, the CDR3 reads TGTGCCAGTAGTATCGGGACAGGGGATGCCAACGAGCAGTACTTC. This encodes CASSIGTGDANEQYF.